This T cell receptor beta chain was documented in a study of cytomegalovirus exposure and HLA in healthy donors (dated 2017 in TCRdb). Regarding the study in general: In an earlier analysis of under 750 of the donors, approximately 260 Gb of sequence data and 90 million to 120 million unique TCR beta sequences from roughly 200 million T cells were reported. A later genetic analysis took genome-wide SNP genotypes for 398 of the 666 donors and used that subset as a discovery cohort. High-throughput TCR immunosequencing, statistical association of individual TCRs with disease status, and machine learning were combined to predict cytomegalovirus infection status. The study aimed to test whether cataloging public T cell receptors could reveal signatures of past pathogen exposure. Using immunosequencing, the study profiled T cell repertoires from around 680 subjects and related those repertoires to cytomegalovirus serostatus. Across around 400 genotyped donors of the cohort, an average of approximately 200,000 unique TCR beta nucleotide sequences per donor were sequenced, and roughly 20% of those sequences were non-productive. A later analysis re-examined previously published TCR beta repertoires from 500 to 700 donors and added high-resolution HLA genotyping to investigate patterns of TCR occurrence. An earlier analysis of several hundred of the donors applied high-throughput TCR beta sequencing to assess whether each TCR beta V gene segment acted as functional or pseudogenic. The genetic ancestry cluster associated with self-reported Caucasian donors included around 76% of the 398 genotyped donors. Typing coverage varied by locus: roughly 629-630 donors for A, B, C, DRB1 and DQB1; some 520 for DQA1; approximately 610 for DPA1; 400 to 480 for DPB1. Donor age, sex, ethnicity and CMV serostatus were compiled alongside the repertoire data. Besides the first cohort of about 730 subjects, a separate validation cohort made up of about 120 different subjects was used. Because of strong linkage in the cohort, roughly five DR-DQ haplotypes were treated as single units for association and clustering. An early release covering more than 500 HLA-typed donors comprised 300 to 350 gigabases of sequencing data and some 79 million unique TCR sequences. In the later analysis, no new phenotypic data were used to find candidate immune exposures; instead, reliance was placed on TCR beta sequences and their occurrence across donors. All discovery cohort repertoires had been generated using a single sequencing platform. HLA typing included class I and class II loci at four-digit resolution.

CDR1 MRHNA and CDR2 SNTAGT were looked up in the germline V gene. The germline V and J ends show losses of 3 bases and 3 bases respectively, and no gene match explains 1 base of the junction. CDR3 length: 15 amino acids, cysteine to phenylalanine. Of the read, only the CDR3 DNA is kept; its 45 bases are in frame from base 1. The cohort was made up of 650 to 700 healthy bone marrow donors. All cohort members were sampled while nominally healthy, although unrecorded immune exposures were likely present. The donor tested CMV seronegative, placing the donor among the 350 or so seronegative members of the cohort. A peripheral blood sample was provided by each donor, and peripheral blood mononuclear cells were used for TCR beta sequencing. The Qiagen DNeasy Blood Extraction Kit was used to extract genomic DNA from the blood cell samples. Concerning this clone: Which antigen it targets is not known. Base quality data are lacking; no much larger clone is found one base away.

Library preparation employed the immunoSEQ multiplex PCR assay. For the multiplex PCR, a mixture combining 60 forward primers for TCR Vbeta segments and 13 reverse primers for TCR Jbeta segments was used. The CDR3 region of rearranged TCR beta genes was amplified from genomic DNA by a multiplex PCR assay. Amplified TCR beta libraries were sequenced as 87-base-pair reads on the Illumina HiSeq System. The original pipeline was this. A later analysis tallied 80 million to 95 million unique TCR beta chains across the 550 to 850 repertoires, and approximately 12 million of those chains were shared by two or more donors. A nearest-neighbor algorithm error-corrected the raw reads and collapsed the reads into unique sequences, merging closely related sequences to remove PCR and sequencing errors. Alignment of CDR3 sequences to IMGT reference sequences was used to assign V, D and J gene segments. For a sequence to be retained, a match of at least six nucleotides was required to both a V gene segment and a J gene segment. A rearrangement was called productive if the CDR3 had no stop codons and remained in frame with V and J, and every other rearrangement was called non-productive. Following IMGT convention, CDR3 was defined as the stretch from the second conserved V-encoded cysteine to the conserved J-encoded phenylalanine. Sequences without an unambiguous match to a single V gene segment were excluded from the earlier analysis of 450 to 750 of the donors. An earlier analysis of about 590 of the donors classified V segments as functional when productive rearrangements were above 56.7% and as segregating when the standard deviation between donors was above 5%. A statistical classification framework was developed to diagnose cytomegalovirus status using the catalog of TCR beta chain sequences. In a later analysis, V and J genes were assigned by comparing TCR nucleotide sequences against IMGT/GENE-DB human TR gene sequences. Using the TCRdist pipeline, a later analysis assigned CDR3 sequences along with most-parsimonious VDJ recombination scenarios. In a later analysis, every TCR beta chain was defined by the combination of its CDR3 amino acid sequence and its V-gene family, and reads without a unique V-gene family were dropped. To address suspected cross-contamination and a sequencing artifact, a later analysis removed a few hundred highly shared, low-generation-probability nucleotide sequences. In a later analysis, a clonal expansion index was calculated for each public chain from normalized within-repertoire ranks of inferred template counts. Generation probabilities in a later analysis came from a VDJ recombination model fitted to out-of-frame rearrangements, and those results were checked against IGoR. A later analysis scored TCR-TCR, TCR-HLA and TCR-CMV co-occurrence with hypergeometric tests, applying a repertoire-size bias correction to TCR pairs. In a later analysis, false discovery rates were estimated by permuting HLA or CMV assignments 20 times. In a later analysis, co-occurring TCRs were grouped using DBSCAN, with TCRdist sequence similarity added in when clustering inside HLA-allele-positive subsets. Repertoires with fewer than 30,000 or more than 120,000 public chains, plus five repertoires with anomalous nucleotide sharing, were excluded from co-occurrence clustering. Entries here come from immuneACCESS through TCRdb and include only in-frame sequences with V and J called. Some clones fail to appear in such tables; in the studies checked, an unresolved V gene covers under half of the shortfall, and the cause of the remainder is unknown. The V and J calls and the clone size are those of that table, but D and trimming were determined from the DNA. Within this sample are approximately 170,000 clones, with around 85% of them counted one time only. The ten largest clones take up 1% of the sample.

Study-level results and caveats: In a later analysis, HLA-associated TCR beta chains showed more clonal expansion and lower generation probabilities than non-associated chains that were equally common. Most TCR sequences were seen in very few donors, while some public TCRs were found in many individuals. Correlated functional status among segregating V segments might be attributable to linkage disequilibrium, but an unknown experimental factor could not be ruled out. In this cohort, only TCR beta chains were sequenced, and detectable features were limited by the absence of alpha or paired-chain data. The study gave a list of around 170 TCR beta chains associated with cytomegalovirus. Most CMV-associated TCR beta chains appeared to be HLA-restricted in a later analysis, and the HLA associations seemed to be driven largely by CMV exposure. Because some donors lacked HLA typing at each locus, the association tests relied only on the typed subset. Compared with the approximately 670-donor mean, donors in an Asian-associated ancestry cluster had fewer N-insertions in productive TCRs, according to a later genetic analysis. V-gene and J-gene trimming of TCR beta chains was associated with a missense DCLRE1C variant in a later genetic analysis, and the association was replicated in an independent cohort. The presence/absence analyses assumed that sequencing depth was roughly uniform across donors, and that assumption may not be true. Immune exposure information for the cohort was limited to CMV serostatus. An earlier analysis of approximately 540 of the donors showed that most TCR beta V segments appeared in productive rearrangements either about 90% or about 30% of the time, which broadly matched IMGT annotations. A further reported finding was that TCR beta sequences accurately predicted the HLA-A and HLA-B alleles for most subjects in the first cohort. A later analysis found that TCR association rates varied across HLA loci, with DRB1 alleles showing the most associated TCRs and HLA-C alleles the fewest. Some IMGT-functional V segments, including TRBV6-2 and TRBV6-3, could not be told apart with the 87-base-pair reads, so those segments were excluded. Because counts were too low, about 15 rarely observed V segments, including chromosome 9 orphons, were left out of the earlier analysis of a few hundred of the donors. The classifier was reported to diagnose cytomegalovirus status with high specificity and sensitivity in both the original cohort and the validation cohort. The sequencing pipeline was judged likely to have produced a cluster of highly shared sequence variants as a technical artifact. Strong co-occurrence of HLA alleles, especially DR and DQ, made assigning TCR associations to individual alleles difficult. According to the authors, the approach could potentially be generalized to other disease states and immunological phenotypes. A few of the identified cytomegalovirus-associated TCR beta chains were confirmed in vitro to be specific for cytomegalovirus antigens. According to a later analysis, parvovirus B19, influenza, CMV and Epstein-Barr virus appeared linked to several top co-occurrence clusters. A later analysis associated 16,951 TCR beta sequences with specific HLA alleles at a false discovery rate of 0.05.

The chain was built from TRBV6-4 and TRBJ2-1, with 11 central nucleotides matching TRBD2. This receptor was identified in a boy younger than 10 in good health and CMV-seronegative. Sequenced input: PBMCs. DNA sequence: TGTGCCAGCAGTGAAACTAGCGGGGGCTACAATGAGCAGTTCTTC. Translated, this is CASSETSGGYNEQFF.